These T cell receptor beta chains were read from a single sample in a study of shared clonotypes between healthy human individuals. Here immunoSEQ multiplex PCR was the method, and the copy in TCRdb shows in-frame clones only, minus some. This table has about 1 million clones, around 75% appearing once. Sequenced material: memory CD4+ T cells sorted from blood. These receptor sequences come from a man between 18 and 29 years old in good health. CDR3s include the opening cysteine and the closing phenylalanine or tryptophan. D genes are given only for firm matches. Size tells how often a clone was seen (once, few, many) or the class of an expanded clone, and some rows leave it out.

CDR3aa,CDR3nt,len,v_gene,abundance,d_gene,j_gene
CASSLQGSETQYF,TGTGCCAGCAGCCTACAGGGATCGGAGACCCAGTACTTC,13,TRBV5-5,-,-,TRBJ2-5
CASSESGGGYTF,TGTGCCAGCAGTGAATCTGGGGGGGGCTACACCTTC,12,TRBV25-1,-,-,TRBJ1-2
CASSQGDASSYEQYF,TGCGCCAGCAGCCAGGGGGACGCGAGCTCCTACGAGCAGTACTTC,15,TRBV4-1,-,-,TRBJ2-7
CASSRETGGTYEQYF,TGTGCCAGCAGTCGAGAGACAGGGGGGACCTACGAGCAGTACTTC,15,TRBV2,-,TRBD1,TRBJ2-7
CASSNPPGNYEQYF,TGTGCCAGCAGTAACCCACCGGGAAACTACGAGCAGTACTTC,14,TRBV28,-,-,TRBJ2-7
CASIPGGTGSYEQYF,TGTGCCAGCATCCCGGGAGGGACAGGCTCCTACGAGCAGTACTTC,15,TRBV28,-,-,TRBJ2-7
CASSPYNRDTSTTNEKLFF,TGCGCCAGCAGCCCATACAACCGGGACACCTCGACAACTAATGAAAAACTGTTTTTT,19,TRBV5-1,once,-,TRBJ1-4
CASSYWAGGNQPQHF,TGTGCCAGCAGCTATTGGGCCGGGGGCAATCAGCCCCAGCATTTT,15,TRBV5-6,-,-,TRBJ1-5
CARHRTSDYEQYF,TGTGCCAGACATAGGACTAGCGACTACGAGCAGTACTTC,13,TRBV5-3,-,TRBD2,TRBJ2-7
CASSTGQRVNNEQFF,TGTGCCAGCAGCACCGGCCAGCGGGTTAACAATGAGCAGTTCTTC,15,TRBV5-4,-,-,TRBJ2-1
CASSQGRSNQPQHF,TGTGCCAGCAGTCAGGGACGAAGCAATCAGCCCCAGCATTTT,14,TRBV28,-,-,TRBJ1-5
CASSEGSGGTTDTQYF,TGCGCCAGCAGTGAGGGGTCGGGAGGGACCACAGATACGCAGTATTTT,16,TRBV10-1,-,TRBD2,TRBJ2-3
CASSLSPQETQYF,TGTGCCAGCAGCTTGAGTCCACAAGAGACCCAGTACTTC,13,TRBV11-1,few,-,TRBJ2-5
CASSPIGLPSGQYF,TGTGCCAGCAGCCCCATTGGATTACCCTCGGGGCAGTACTTC,14,TRBV6-6,-,-,TRBJ2-7
CAIRAGTGAYNEQFF,TGTGCCATCAGGGCCGGGACAGGGGCCTACAATGAGCAGTTCTTC,15,TRBV10-3,-,TRBD1,TRBJ2-1
CASSIDRGRRTEAFF,TGTGCCAGTAGTATAGACAGGGGTAGGAGGACTGAAGCTTTCTTT,15,TRBV19,once,-,TRBJ1-1